These 18 T cell receptor beta chains were sequenced from one sample in a study of blood T cell repertoires in COVID-19. The repertoire was sequenced with immunoSEQ multiplex PCR; TCRdb's copy has only in-frame clones and lacks some. Of approximately 150,000 clones in the sample, 60% to 85% were seen once. The sequencing input was peripheral blood. The receptors were sampled from a woman aged 60-70 years with COVID-19, enrolled during active disease.

V is TRBV2 and J is TRBJ1-2, with D maybe TRBD1 (6 bases). Germline V gene sequence: CDR1 SNHLY, CDR2 FYNNEI. The V gene lost 6 bases and the J gene lost 1 base, with 12 bases spanning the gap. The CDR3 covers 14 residues. CDR3 sequence reads: CASRNIQGNYGYTF. The CDR3 nucleotides are TGTGCCAGCAGGAATATACAGGGTAACTATGGCTACACCTTC.

The chain carries TRBV2 and TRBJ1-2, with D possibly being TRBD1 (5 bases). The CDR3 runs 13 residues. Germline CDR1 is SNHLY and CDR2 is FYNNEI. V was trimmed by 4 bases and J by 12 bases, leaving 18 bases between them. CDR3: CASSGEGAGENTF. CDR3 nucleotide sequence: TGTGCCAGCAGTGGGGAAGGGGCTGGGGAAAACACCTTC.

The CDR3 coding sequence is TGTGCCAGCAGGGACTCCCAAGAGACCCAGTACTTC. It yields the protein CASRDSQETQYF. The chain uses TRBV2 and TRBJ2-5, with D possibly TRBD2 on 5 matching bases. V gave up 6 bases and J gave up 1 base, with 6 bases separating them. The germline CDR1 and CDR2 sequences are SNHLY and FYNNEI. CDR3 length: 12 amino acids.

The DNA of the CDR3 is TGTGCCAGCAGCTTAACATCCATAAACTATGGCTACACCTTC. This sequence encodes CASSLTSINYGYTF. The chain combines TRBV7-2 with TRBJ1-2; D ambiguous. The CDR3 is 14 amino acids. Germline lookup yields CDR1 SGHTA and CDR2 FQGNSA. The germline V and J ends were trimmed by 2 bases and 2 bases, with 9 bases remaining between them.

V is TRBV28 and J is TRBJ2-3; 7 bases match TRBD2. V lost 6 bases and J lost 6; bases outside the gene matches: 12. Germline V gene sequence: CDR1 MDHEN, CDR2 SYDVKM. The CDR3 is made up of 15 amino acids. CDR3 nucleotides: TGTGCCAGCAGCCCGGCACCGGGGGGATGGGATACGCAGTATTTT. This translates into CASSPAPGGWDTQYF.

The chain combines TRBV2 with TRBJ2-7; TRBD2 aligns across 12 bases. The germline V gene encodes CDR1 SNHLY and CDR2 FYNNEI. The V and J ends lost 5 bases and 4 bases, in that order; junction bases with no gene match: 6. There are 15 residues in the CDR3. The CDR3: CASSPGLAGFYEQYV. The DNA of the CDR3 is TGTGCCAGCAGTCCGGGACTAGCGGGTTTTTACGAGCAGTACGTC.

J is TRBJ1-6 and V is TRBV5-4, with 8 positions matching TRBD1. Germline lookup yields CDR1 SGHNT and CDR2 YYREEE (reference sequence). V lost 3 bases, J lost 10 bases, and 9 bases stayed unmatched. The CDR3 is made up of 15 amino acids. CDR3 sequence reads: CASSSISQGASPLHF. As DNA, the CDR3 is TGTGCCAGCAGCTCAATCTCCCAGGGGGCATCACCCCTCCACTTT.

V and J are TRBV6-4 and TRBJ2-3; 11 nucleotides match TRBD2. V lost 4 bases to trimming and J lost 4 bases; unmatched junction nucleotides: 4. Germline loops: CDR1 MRHNA, CDR2 SNTAGT. The CDR3 is 15 residues long. The CDR3 DNA reads as TGTGCCAGCAGTGTTCTAGCGGGGGGTCCAGATACGCAGTATTTT. It yields the protein CASSVLAGGPDTQYF.

The CDR3 DNA sequence: TGTGCCACCAGCAGAGTGGCTAGCACACTGGGCGCAGATACGCAGTATTTT. This translates into CATSRVASTLGADTQYF. The chain carries TRBV15 and TRBJ2-3, with a possible D match to TRBD2 (5 bases). Germline-derived CDR1 and CDR2 are LNHNV and YYDKDF (reference sequence). CDR3 length: 17 residues. Trimming left V 1 base short and J 4 bases short, with 18 bases between.

The chain combines TRBV7-9 with TRBJ2-3, with D possibly being TRBD1 (5 bases). The ends were cut back, 5 bases at V and 2 bases at J, with 17 bases in the middle. The CDR3 runs 16 residues. CDR1 and CDR2 from the germline V gene are SEHNR and FQNEAQ (reference sequence). As DNA, the CDR3 is TGTGCCAGCAGCCCTACAGGCCGTTCCGACACAGATACGCAGTATTTT. Protein sequence: CASSPTGRSDTDTQYF.

This clone was counted once. The chain recombines TRBV27 with TRBJ2-1, with TRBD2 matching 10 bases. CDR3 length: 15 amino acids. Germline loops: CDR1 MNHEY, CDR2 SMNVEV (reference sequence). V lost 6 bases, J lost 4 bases, and 6 bases stayed unmatched. DNA for the CDR3: TGTGCCAGCAGCCTTGGACTAGCGGTTTACAATGAGCAGTTCTTC. Its protein product is CASSLGLAVYNEQFF.

The V gene is TRBV23-1, the J gene TRBJ2-7; 8 nucleotides agree with TRBD1. TRBV23-1 is marked as an open reading frame, function uncertain. V lost 7 bases and J lost 4; bases outside the gene matches: 12. CDR3 length: 15 amino acids. The CDR3 DNA sequence: TGCGCCAGCACTTTTACAACAGGGGGTGGATACGAGCAGTACGTC. It yields the protein CASTFTTGGGYEQYV.

The genes are TRBV19 and TRBJ2-2, with D unresolved. Deletions cut 5 bases from V and 5 bases from J, with 12 bases between. CDR1 and CDR2 from the germline V gene are LNHDA and SQIVND (reference sequence). The CDR3 sequence is 14 residues long. CDR3 residues: CASSPLPLTGELFF. CDR3 DNA sequence: TGTGCCAGTAGTCCCCTCCCACTTACCGGGGAGCTGTTTTTT.

The genes are TRBV4-2 and TRBJ2-5; TRBD2 matches at 13 bases. J lost 5 bases, V lost 0 bases, and 6 bases had no gene match. The CDR3 has 17 residues. Germline V gives CDR1 LGHNA, CDR2 YNFKEQ. CDR3 region: CASSQDGTSGDGETQYF. DNA for the CDR3: TGTGCCAGCAGCCAAGATGGGACTAGCGGGGACGGGGAGACCCAGTACTTC.

Comment on this clone: At one end the junction does not follow the germline gene, possibly because of a read error. The chain combines TRBV5-4 with TRBJ1-6, with 8 bases matching TRBD1. Germline values: CDR1 SGHNT, CDR2 YYREEE (reference sequence). This CDR3 has 13 residues. CDR3 nucleotide sequence: TGTGCCAGCAGCTCGAACGGGGTGGGGGACAGGAACTTT. Translating gives CASSSNGVGDRNF.

V gene TRBV11-3 combines with J gene TRBJ1-6; D gene unclear. This CDR3 region has 13 residues. Germline V gene lookup returns CDR1 SGHNT and CDR2 YENEEA. Between the trimmed V and J ends, which lost 3 bases and 7 bases, there was a span of 7 bases. The CDR3 protein is CASSFRRNSPLHF. The CDR3 region has the DNA TGTGCCAGCAGCTTCCGTCGGAATTCACCCCTCCACTTT.

This rearrangement joins TRBV24-1 to TRBJ1-2, with 10 bases lining up with TRBD1. There are 16 residues in the CDR3. Germline CDR1 and CDR2: KGHDR and SFDVKD. After removal of 4 bases from V and 4 bases from J, the junction contained 8 bases not matched to a gene. The CDR3 spells CATSDNDRGPGYGYTF. DNA for the CDR3: TGTGCCACCAGTGACAACGACAGGGGGCCTGGCTATGGCTACACCTTC.

The table lists this clone with a few counts. The genes are TRBV7-8 and TRBJ2-2, with TRBD2 identical over 12 bases. The CDR3 spans 18 residues. Germline CDR1 is SGHVS and CDR2 is FQNEAQ. The V gene end was trimmed by 3 bases and the J gene end by 1 base; junction bases not matched to a gene: 6. The CDR3 DNA sequence: TGTGCCAGCAGCTTCACCGGACTAGCGGGGTTGAACACCGGGGAGCTGTTTTTT. It translates to CASSFTGLAGLNTGELFF.